This T cell receptor (beta chain) was captured in a study of cytomegalovirus exposure and HLA in healthy donors (dated by TCRdb to about 2017). With regard to the full study: According to a later analysis, the approximately 120 validation repertoires were produced on the same platform as the approximately 690 repertoires of the first cohort. In addition to the first cohort of around 670 subjects, a separate validation cohort of approximately 130 different subjects was used. The study aimed to test whether signatures of past pathogen exposure could be identified by cataloging public T cell receptors. To predict cytomegalovirus infection status, the study combined high-throughput TCR immunosequencing, statistical association of individual TCRs with disease status, and machine learning. The study at large found these results: Cytomegalovirus status was reported to be diagnosed by the classifier with high specificity and sensitivity in both the original and validation cohorts. A later analysis lacked HLA typing for the validation cohort, so it scored co-occurrence in that cohort across all 120 or so repertoires. It was suggested by the authors that the approach could potentially be generalized to other disease states and immunological phenotypes. In vitro tests confirmed that a few of the cytomegalovirus-associated TCR beta chains recognize cytomegalovirus antigens. The study gave a list of 150 to 200 TCR beta chains associated with cytomegalovirus. Across donors, most TCR sequences were observed very rarely, whereas some public TCRs were present in many individuals. Of the cluster scores, 85% to 95% were above 0 in a later analysis, which found that TCRs clustered in the first cohort also tended to co-occur in the 95 to 150 validation repertoires.

Donors formed part of the validation cohort, which comprised about 120 subjects and was distinct from the first cohort of under 800 subjects. Library creation used the immunoSEQ multiplex PCR assay. From the authors' description of their analysis: A statistical classification framework was developed to diagnose cytomegalovirus status using the catalog of TCR beta chain sequences. The immuneACCESS repertoire file appears here via TCRdb, limited to in-frame rearrangements. These files lack a portion of the clones; in checked studies, under half of the deficit traces to unresolved V genes, and the cause of the others is not known. The V and J calls and clone size come from that table; D and trimming were worked out from the DNA. Recorded for this sample are 100,000 to 150,000 clones; about 91% of them occurred a single time. In total, the top ten clones hold 1.2% of the sample. From V the trimming removes 0 bases and from J it removes 7 bases, while the gene matches leave 3 bases of the junction unaccounted for. Taken from cysteine to phenylalanine, the CDR3 has 15 residues. Only CDR3 DNA is held: 45 bases, read in frame from base 1. In the germline V gene, CDR1 corresponds to SGHRS and CDR2 to YFSETQ.

Concerning this clone: Its antigen remains unidentified. The sample holds no much larger clone one base away, and base qualities are not on file.

The chain couples TRBV5-1 to TRBJ2-1, with 11 bases matching TRBD2. This clonotype was sampled from a woman between 18 and 29 years old in good health and CMV-seronegative. Sequencing input: PBMCs. This receptor has the CDR3 CASSLVASGRNEQFF. Here is the DNA: TGCGCCAGCAGCTTGGTTGCTAGCGGGAGGAATGAGCAGTTCTTC.